These 24 T cell receptor beta chains were sequenced from one sample in a study of T-cell memory formation after mild COVID-19. TCRdb reprocessed the 5' RACE reads with MiXCR, giving one entry per CDR3 protein. The sample includes 65,000 to 90,000 distinct CDR3 sequences, roughly 13% of them seen just once. The sample consisted of PBMCs or a T cell subset sorted from them (not recorded which). Receptors originate from a man younger than 35 who had mild COVID-19 (a few samples of this study predate the infection). Cell type and time point are not known.

This clonotype was seen a handful of times. CDR3 region: CSARDSGGTGNEQFF. CDR3 DNA: TGCAGTGCTAGAGATTCGGGGGGGACCGGAAATGAGCAGTTCTTC. V is TRBV20-1 and J is TRBJ2-1, with 8 bases that match TRBD2. Germline V gene sequence: CDR1 DFQATT, CDR2 SNEGSKA (reference sequence). Trimming took 0 bases from V and 7 from J; bases not matched to a gene: 8. The CDR3 length is 15 residues.

This clonotype was detected only a few times. This rearrangement joins TRBV2 to TRBJ2-3, with D unresolved. Trimming stripped 4 bases from V and 5 bases from J, with 10 bases between. The CDR3 contains 13 residues. Germline V gene sequence: CDR1 SNHLY, CDR2 FYNNEI. This chain's CDR3 is CASSAGPGDTQYF. CDR3 coding DNA: TGTGCCAGCAGTGCGGGCCCTGGAGATACGCAGTATTTT.

This clonotype was counted a few times. J is TRBJ2-7 and V is TRBV7-2, with D maybe TRBD2 (6 bases). The CDR3 runs 13 residues. Deletions cut 4 bases from V and 6 bases from J, with 13 bases between. Germline loops: CDR1 SGHTA, CDR2 FQGNSA. The CDR3: CASSSHPGSEQYV. CDR3 coding DNA: TGTGCCAGCAGCTCCCATCCCGGGAGCGAGCAGTACGTC.

This clonotype was seen a few times. CDR3 sequence: CASSQVDYQPQHF. As DNA, the CDR3 is TGCGCCAGCAGCCAAGTCGATTATCAGCCCCAGCATTTT. The rearrangement joins TRBV4-1 to TRBJ1-5; D unresolved. This CDR3 is 13 amino acids long. V shed 1 base and J shed 5 bases, with 6 bases lying between them. CDR1 is MGHRA and CDR2 is YSYEKL in the germline V gene.

This clonotype has ten or more counts. The rearrangement joins TRBV27 to TRBJ1-1; D is undetermined. V lost 7 bases and J 1 base, leaving 13 bases between the germline ends. The CDR3 covers 14 residues. Germline V gene data show CDR1 as MNHEY and CDR2 as SMNVEV (reference sequence). The CDR3 is CASTLTSANTEAFF. DNA for the CDR3: TGTGCCAGCACCCTGACGAGTGCGAACACTGAAGCTTTCTTT.

This clonotype came up a few times. This chain connects TRBV6-5 to TRBJ1-1, with D possibly matching TRBD1 (6 bases). Germline assignment: CDR1 MNHEY and CDR2 SVGAGI. Trimming took 3 bases from V and 4 from J, leaving 12 bases between them. The CDR3 length is 14 residues. CDR3 sequence reads: CASSYSVGATEAFF. The CDR3 nucleotides read TGTGCCAGCAGTTATTCAGTGGGGGCCACTGAAGCTTTCTTT.

In this sample, this clonotype turned up a few times. The chain carries TRBV20-1 and TRBJ1-1, with unresolved D. Germline V gives CDR1 DFQATT, CDR2 SNEGSKA (reference sequence). Deletions cut 0 bases from V and 1 base from J, with 12 bases between. The CDR3 extends over 15 amino acids. CDR3 protein: CSARERRTGNTEAFF. In DNA form, the CDR3 reads TGCAGTGCTAGAGAAAGAAGGACGGGGAACACTGAAGCTTTCTTT.

This clonotype was seen only a few times. The chain couples TRBV7-2 to TRBJ2-3; D may match TRBD1 or TRBD2 (5 bases each). Per the germline V gene, CDR1 is SGHTA and CDR2 is FQGNSA. The CDR3 is 13 amino acids. V lost 1 base to trimming and J lost 6 bases, with 8 bases between them. The CDR3 coding sequence is TGTGCCAGCAGCTTAGTGGGGGAGGATACGCAGTATTTT. It is translated as CASSLVGEDTQYF.

At least ten counts were recorded for this clonotype. V and J are TRBV7-8 and TRBJ2-1; D remains ambiguous. CDR1 is SGHVS and CDR2 is FQNEAQ in the germline V gene. This CDR3 region has 12 residues. V was shortened by 1 base and J by 9 bases, with 7 bases between the two germline ends. CDR3 amino acids: CASSLVGVEQFF. The CDR3 bases are TGTGCCAGCAGCTTAGTTGGAGTTGAGCAGTTCTTC. Together with reference TRBV7-8 and TRBJ2-1, the CDR3 gives the full variable domain: GAGVSQSPRYKVAKRGQDVALRCDPISGHVSLFWYQQALGQGPEFLTYFQNEAQLDKSGLPSDRFFAERPEGSVSTLKIQRTQQEDSAVYLCASSLVGVEQFFGPGTRLTVL.

This clonotype was seen a few times. The chain is built from TRBV6-2 or TRBV6-3 and TRBJ1-5, with 12 bases aligning to TRBD1. With 5 bases clipped from V and 2 bases from J, the junction kept 4 bases outside the gene matches. The CDR3 covers 16 residues. Germline V CDR1 and CDR2: MNHEY, SVGEGT. CDR3 in DNA: TGTGCCAGCAGTCAGGGACAGGGGGCCGGCAATCAGCCCCAGCATTTT. As protein: CASSQGQGAGNQPQHF.

In this sample, this clonotype turned up a few times. This chain links TRBV10-3 with TRBJ1-1, with 7 bases lining up with TRBD1. J lost 4 bases, V lost 6 bases, and 8 bases had no gene match. CDR1 is ENHRY and CDR2 is SYGVKD in the germline V gene. The CDR3 covers 14 residues. This CDR3 reads CAIRNGGGGTEAFF. The CDR3 nucleotides are TGTGCCATCAGGAACGGAGGGGGCGGCACTGAAGCTTTCTTT.

J is TRBJ1-2 and V is TRBV12-3 or TRBV12-4, with 7 bases matching TRBD1. The CDR3 totals 13 residues. With V trimmed by 4 bases and J by 6 bases, 5 bases remained unmatched. The CDR3 here is CASSSQGRDGYTF. The CDR3 DNA reads as TGTGCCAGCAGTTCACAGGGGAGGGATGGCTACACCTTC.

The chain has TRBV5-1 and TRBJ2-7; D call uncertain. This CDR3 contains 15 residues. V was cut by 0 bases and J by 7 bases, with 17 bases left in between. CDR1 SGHRS and CDR2 YFSETQ come from the germline V gene. The CDR3 DNA sequence: TGCGCCAGCAGCTTGGGACGGCAGCTCCTAGGAGAGCAGTACTTC. Translation: CASSLGRQLLGEQYF.

The chain uses TRBV7-2 and TRBJ2-5; 7 bases match TRBD1. CDR3 length equals 16 residues. V was clipped by 1 base and J by 4 bases; unmatched bases: 9. Germline values: CDR1 SGHTA, CDR2 FQGNSA. CDR3 coding DNA: TGTGCCAGCAGCTTAGTGCAGGGGGTAGTGGGAGAGACCCAGTACTTC. The encoded protein is CASSLVQGVVGETQYF. Filled out from reference TRBV7-2 and TRBJ2-5, the complete variable domain reads GAGVSQSPSNKVTEKGKDVELRCDPISGHTALYWYRQSLGQGLEFLIYFQGNSAPDKSGLPSDRFSAERTGGSVSTLTIQRTQQEDSAVYLCASSLVQGVVGETQYFGPGTRLLVL.

This clonotype was seen a handful of times. The rearrangement uses TRBV6-1 and TRBJ2-7; TRBD1 agrees at 10 bases. Germline lookup yields CDR1 MNHNS and CDR2 SASEGT. V trimming: 6 bases; J trimming: 7 bases; junction bases outside the gene matches: 12. The CDR3 contains 15 residues. This CDR3 reads CASREDRGSGSEQYF. CDR3 DNA sequence: TGTGCCAGCAGGGAGGACAGGGGGAGCGGGTCGGAGCAGTACTTC.

V gene TRBV27 combines with J gene TRBJ2-1, with TRBD2 matching 8 bases. The CDR3 totals 14 residues. From germline, CDR1 is MNHEY and CDR2 SMNVEV (reference sequence). Trimming removed 5 bases from V and 6 bases from J; junction bases left unmatched: 6. The CDR3 DNA sequence: TGTGCCAGCAGTCTACTAGCGGCCTTCAATGAGCAGTTCTTC. Translating it yields CASSLLAAFNEQFF.

The rearrangement joins TRBV7-6 to TRBJ2-1; tentatively, D is TRBD2 (5 bases). The CDR3 is 13 amino acids. CDR1 SGHVS and CDR2 FNYEAQ come from the germline V gene. The V end lost 4 bases, the J end lost 7 bases, and 11 bases lay between the germline ends. The CDR3 reads CASSSGNPNEQFF. CDR3 bases: TGTGCCAGCAGCTCCGGGAACCCGAATGAGCAGTTCTTC.

This clonotype was counted a few times. The rearrangement links TRBV4-1 to TRBJ2-5; 10 nucleotides agree with TRBD1. CDR1 and CDR2 from the germline V gene are MGHRA and YSYEKL. The ends lost 0 bases at V and 4 bases at J; junction bases unmatched: 8. The length of the CDR3 is 17 residues. The CDR3 DNA reads as TGCGCCAGCAGCCAAGAGGCCTTGACAGGGGGCACAGAGACCCAGTACTTC. It yields the protein CASSQEALTGGTETQYF.

The genes are TRBV7-2 and TRBJ2-1, with D perhaps matching TRBD1 or TRBD2 (7 bases each). Germline V gene lookup returns CDR1 SGHTA and CDR2 FQGNSA. This CDR3 comprises 14 residues. The V end lost 5 bases, the J end lost 8 bases, and 16 bases lay between the germline ends. The CDR3 DNA sequence: TGTGCCAGCAGCGACAGGCCAGGGGGGGATGAGCAGTTCTTC. Its protein is CASSDRPGGDEQFF.

This clonotype was seen many times. The CDR3 region has the DNA TGCAGTGCTAGAGATGTAACGAAGACCCAGTACTTC. This encodes CSARDVTKTQYF. The chain has TRBV20-1 and TRBJ2-5; D remains ambiguous. CDR1 is DFQATT and CDR2 is SNEGSKA in the germline V gene (reference sequence). The length of the CDR3 is 12 residues. Trimming cost V 0 bases and J 6 bases, with 8 bases left between them.

The genes are TRBV6-5 and TRBJ2-3; tentatively, D is TRBD1 (7 bases). The CDR3 has 18 amino acids. The germline V and J ends were trimmed by 7 bases and 2 bases, with 25 bases remaining between them. The germline CDR1 and CDR2 sequences are MNHEY and SVGAGI. DNA for the CDR3: TGTGCCAGCATCCCCTCCCCCAGGGGGGTCGATCTCACAGATACGCAGTATTTT. It is translated as CASIPSPRGVDLTDTQYF.

This chain uses TRBV9 with TRBJ2-3, with TRBD2 matching 8 bases. Trimming removed 1 base from V and 1 base from J; junction bases left unmatched: 5. From germline, CDR1 is SGDLS and CDR2 YYNGEE. This CDR3 has 16 amino acids. CDR3 residues: CASSVPKAGGTDTQYF. The CDR3 DNA sequence: TGTGCCAGCAGCGTACCGAAAGCGGGGGGCACAGATACGCAGTATTTT.

V and J are TRBV9 and TRBJ2-1; no definite D call. The length of the CDR3 is 14 residues. The ends were cut back, 0 bases at V and 8 bases at J, with 12 bases in the middle. CDR1 and CDR2 from the germline V gene are SGDLS and YYNGEE. The CDR3 bases are TGTGCCAGCAGCGTAGCCTGGGGTACACATGAGCAGTTCTTC. Translating gives CASSVAWGTHEQFF.

V usage is TRBV7-6 and J usage is TRBJ2-5; TRBD2 is a possible D gene (6 bases). Deletions cut 5 bases from V and 7 bases from J, with 17 bases between. Germline CDR1 SGHVS, CDR2 FNYEAQ. This CDR3 contains 14 residues. CDR3 residues: CASSRTLDGGTQYF. The CDR3 DNA sequence: TGTGCCAGCAGCCGAACACTAGACGGGGGGACCCAGTACTTC.